Below are 28 T cell receptor beta chains sequenced from a single sample in a study of cytomegalovirus exposure and HLA in healthy donors. Profiling relied on immunoSEQ multiplex PCR, and the TCRdb table lists in-frame clones only, not all of them. The sample lists a few hundred thousand clones, over 75% seen once, with roughly 0.96% in the top ten. Sequenced input: PBMCs. Receptors originate from a man younger than 40 in good health and CMV-seronegative.

The J gene is TRBJ1-1, the V gene TRBV6-6; 8 bases line up with TRBD1. The J segment lost 3 bases and the V segment lost 2 bases, leaving 8 bases of the junction unmatched. The CDR3 sequence is 16 residues long. Germline CDR1 and CDR2: MNHNY and SVGAGI (reference sequence). CDR3 DNA sequence: TGTGCCAGCAGTTACACCCCAGGGGGCGCAGACACTGAAGCTTTCTTT. Protein sequence: CASSYTPGGADTEAFF.

The chain links TRBV25-1 to TRBJ1-2; 7 bases map to TRBD1. Germline V gives CDR1 MGHDK, CDR2 SYGVNS. V was clipped by 6 bases and J by 0 bases; unmatched bases: 10. The CDR3 is made up of 16 amino acids. The CDR3 nucleotides are TGTGCCAGCAGCGGCCTGGGACAGAGTCCTAACTATGGCTACACCTTC. This sequence encodes CASSGLGQSPNYGYTF.

The chain recombines TRBV7-2 with TRBJ2-1; perhaps TRBD2 as D (6 bases). CDR3 length: 15 residues. V lost 5 bases and J 8 bases, leaving 19 bases between the germline ends. Germline CDR1 and CDR2: SGHTA and FQGNSA. The CDR3 loop reads CASSQGLLPRDEQFF. CDR3 in DNA: TGTGCCAGCAGCCAGGGACTTCTACCTCGCGATGAGCAGTTCTTC.

The genes are TRBV27 and TRBJ1-1, with 8 bases that match TRBD1. CDR1 MNHEY and CDR2 SMNVEV come from the germline V gene (reference sequence). The CDR3 is 14 residues long. V was pared by 5 bases and J by 11 bases, with 13 bases of the junction left unmatched. The DNA for the CDR3 is TGTGCCAGCAGTCCCCAGGGGGCGGGTATCCAGGCTTTCTTT. As protein: CASSPQGAGIQAFF.

In its sample, this clone was seen once. The chain links TRBV15 to TRBJ1-3; 7 positions agree with TRBD1. The CDR3 runs 11 residues. The trim removed 9 bases at V and 4 bases at J, leaving 0 bases unmatched. Germline CDR1 is LNHNV and CDR2 is YYDKDF (reference sequence). CDR3: CATGQGNTIYF. CDR3 nucleotide sequence: TGTGCCACGGGACAGGGAAACACCATATATTTT. Full variable domain (missing parts from reference TRBV15 and TRBJ1-3): DAMVIQNPRYQVTQFGKPVTLSCSQTLNHNVMYWYQQKSSQAPKLLFHYYDKDFNNEADTPDNFQSRRPNTSFCFLDIRSPGLGDTAMYLCATGQGNTIYFGEGSWLTVV.

This sequence joins TRBV6-1 and TRBJ1-1, with 7 bases identical to TRBD1. Looked up from germline, CDR1 is MNHNS and CDR2 is SASEGT. The CDR3 is 14 amino acids. The V gene end was trimmed by 6 bases and the J gene end by 2 bases; junction bases not matched to a gene: 6. Here the CDR3 DNA reads TGTGCCAGCAGGAACAGGGGAATCAACACTGAAGCTTTCTTT. Amino acid sequence: CASRNRGINTEAFF.

V usage is TRBV6-1 and J usage is TRBJ1-5, with D perhaps matching TRBD1 (5 bases). The V end lost 6 bases, the J end lost 6 bases, and 9 bases lay between the germline ends. CDR1 is MNHNS and CDR2 is SASEGT in the germline V gene. This CDR3 region has 12 residues. The CDR3 reads CASRSGFQPQHF. CDR3 DNA: TGTGCCAGCAGATCAGGGTTTCAGCCCCAGCATTTT.

The chain couples TRBV5-1 to TRBJ2-7; 10 positions match TRBD1. V shed 6 bases, J shed 0 bases, and the junction held 9 bases outside the gene matches. The germline CDR1 and CDR2 sequences are SGHRS and YFSETQ. This CDR3 has 16 residues. The DNA of the CDR3 is TGCGCCAGCATGCTGGGGACAGGGGACCGCTCCTACGAGCAGTACTTC. Encoded protein: CASMLGTGDRSYEQYF.

This chain links TRBV7-2 with TRBJ2-3, with TRBD2 matching 8 bases. The CDR3 spans 16 residues. V lost 1 base and J lost 1; bases outside the gene matches: 4. Germline V gene lookup returns CDR1 SGHTA and CDR2 FQGNSA. For the CDR3, the DNA is TGTGCCAGCAGCTTAGTGCGGGGGGCCCGCACAGATACGCAGTATTTT. As protein: CASSLVRGARTDTQYF. The entire variable domain, with the rest obtained from reference TRBV7-2 and TRBJ2-3, is as follows: GAGVSQSPSNKVTEKGKDVELRCDPISGHTALYWYRQSLGQGLEFLIYFQGNSAPDKSGLPSDRFSAERTGGSVSTLTIQRTQQEDSAVYLCASSLVRGARTDTQYFGPGTRLTVL.

This clone appeared a few times. The rearrangement uses TRBV5-1 and TRBJ1-4; TRBD1 agrees at 9 bases. This CDR3 region has 15 residues. Germline values: CDR1 SGHRS, CDR2 YFSETQ. V was pared by 3 bases and J by 5 bases, with 5 bases of the junction left unmatched. The CDR3 nucleotides read TGCGCCAGCAGCTCGGAAGGACAGGGGAATGAAAAACTGTTTTTT. Amino acids: CASSSEGQGNEKLFF.

This sequence joins TRBV10-1 and TRBJ2-1, with 11 positions matching TRBD1. The germline gives CDR1 WNHNN, CDR2 SYGVQD (reference sequence). Trimming cost V 0 bases and J 5 bases; bases outside gene matches: 6. CDR3 length: 17 residues. The CDR3 region is CASSESSRDRGNNEQFF. CDR3 nucleotide sequence: TGCGCCAGCAGTGAGTCGTCAAGGGACAGGGGGAACAATGAGCAGTTCTTC.

The chain uses TRBV5-1 and TRBJ2-3; 7 nucleotides line up with TRBD2. Per germline, CDR1 SGHRS and CDR2 YFSETQ. The CDR3 extends over 18 amino acids. Unmatched junction bases numbered 13, after V lost 0 bases and J lost 3 bases. As DNA, the CDR3 is TGCGCCAGCAGCTTGGATGGCCCCGGGGGGTTAGGAACAGATACGCAGTATTTT. This codes for CASSLDGPGGLGTDTQYF.

The V gene is TRBV4-1, the J gene TRBJ2-5, with 14 bases aligning to TRBD2. Germline assignment: CDR1 MGHRA and CDR2 YSYEKL. With 5 bases clipped from V and 2 bases from J, the junction kept 4 bases outside the gene matches. The CDR3 totals 16 residues. The CDR3 nucleotides read TGCGCCAGCAGCTTGACTAGCGGGGGGGCTCAAGAGACCCAGTACTTC. Encoded protein: CASSLTSGGAQETQYF.

Concerning this clone itself: This CDR3 is also generated by other DNA sequences in the sample. This chain joins TRBV9 and TRBJ1-1; TRBD1 agrees at 7 bases. The CDR3 is 14 residues long. Germline-derived CDR1 and CDR2 are SGDLS and YYNGEE. The V and J ends lost 0 bases and 1 base, in that order; junction bases with no gene match: 0. As DNA, the CDR3 is TGTGCCAGCAGCGTAGGACAGGGGAACACTGAAGCTTTCTTT. This encodes CASSVGQGNTEAFF.

This sequence joins TRBV5-4 and TRBJ2-3; a possible D gene is TRBD2 (6 bases). V was shortened by 10 bases and J by 2 bases, with 14 bases between the two germline ends. CDR1 is SGHNT and CDR2 is YYREEE in the germline V gene (reference sequence). The CDR3 is 13 amino acids. The CDR3 region has the DNA TGTGCCTGGCGGGGAGGATTCACAGATACGCAGTATTTT. Its protein product is CAWRGGFTDTQYF.

The chain uses TRBV19 and TRBJ1-5; 7 bases match TRBD1. With 4 bases clipped from V and 6 bases from J, the junction kept 6 bases outside the gene matches. The CDR3 consists of 14 residues. From germline, CDR1 is LNHDA and CDR2 SQIVND (reference sequence). Here the CDR3 DNA reads TGTGCCAGTAGTAGAACAGGGGACTCTCAGCCCCAGCATTTT. Amino acids: CASSRTGDSQPQHF.

The J gene is TRBJ2-5, the V gene TRBV7-7; 7 positions match TRBD2. The CDR3 runs 16 residues. Germline CDR1 and CDR2: SSHAT and FNYEAQ (reference sequence). V gave up 2 bases and J gave up 4 bases; unmatched junction bases: 10. The CDR3 loop is CASSLYTSVKGETQYF. CDR3 DNA sequence: TGTGCCAGCAGCTTATATACTAGCGTAAAAGGAGAGACCCAGTACTTC.

This clone was seen a handful of times. V gene TRBV19 combines with J gene TRBJ1-5; 10 bases match TRBD1. Looked up from germline, CDR1 is LNHDA and CDR2 is SQIVND (reference sequence). The V segment lost 7 bases and the J segment 4 bases; nucleotides outside the gene matches: 7. The CDR3 extends over 15 amino acids. CDR3 loop: CASTSTGGRNQPQHF. The CDR3 region has the DNA TGTGCCAGTACCTCGACAGGGGGCAGGAATCAGCCCCAGCATTTT.

In its sample, this clone was seen a few times. The rearrangement uses TRBV19 and TRBJ2-7; possible D gene TRBD1, 7 bases. The V end lost 3 bases, the J end lost 2 bases, and 11 bases lay between the germline ends. The CDR3 is 14 amino acids. Germline-derived CDR1 and CDR2 are LNHDA and SQIVND (reference sequence). The CDR3, as DNA: TGTGCCAGTAGTATTGGAGGGACAGCCTACGAGCAGTACTTC. Protein: CASSIGGTAYEQYF.

The chain has TRBV5-4 and TRBJ2-7; D is uncertain. Germline CDR1 reads SGHNT; CDR2 reads YYREEE (reference sequence). The V and J ends lost 1 base and 4 bases respectively, with 6 bases between them. This CDR3 region has 12 residues. The CDR3 region is CASSLSSYEQYF. The CDR3 DNA reads TGTGCCAGCAGCTTGTCTTCGTACGAGCAGTACTTC. The variable domain in full, with the rest retrieved from reference TRBV5-4 and TRBJ2-7, is ETGVTQSPTHLIKTRGQQVTLRCSSQSGHNTVSWYQQALGQGPQFIFQYYREEENGRGNFPPRFSGLQFPNYSSELNVNALELDDSALYLCASSLSSYEQYFGPGTRLTVT.

The chain has TRBV2 and TRBJ2-5, with 8 bases lining up with TRBD1. The V gene's germline CDR1 is SNHLY and CDR2 FYNNEI. This CDR3 contains 15 residues. With 8 bases clipped from V and 5 bases from J, the junction kept 13 bases outside the gene matches. The chain's CDR3 is CASDVDRVDRETQYF. In DNA, the CDR3 is TGTGCCAGCGACGTGGACAGGGTTGATAGGGAGACCCAGTACTTC.

This clone was picked up one time. The V gene is TRBV15, the J gene TRBJ1-5; D gene ambiguous. The CDR3 contains 14 residues. Trimming took off 0 bases at V and 6 bases at J, with 9 bases between the two ends. Germline V gene lookup returns CDR1 LNHNV and CDR2 YYDKDF (reference sequence). The CDR3 spells CATSRDRGGQPQHF. CDR3 nucleotides: TGTGCCACCAGCAGAGATCGAGGTGGTCAGCCCCAGCATTTT.

This clone was observed once. J is TRBJ2-3 and V is TRBV28; 11 nucleotides line up with TRBD2. CDR1 MDHEN and CDR2 SYDVKM come from the germline V gene. The junction had 21 bases not matched to a gene; V was cut back by 7 bases and J by 3 bases. The CDR3 totals 20 residues. The CDR3 protein is CASIPRLPLAGGKGTDTQYF. DNA of the CDR3: TGTGCCAGCATTCCTCGACTTCCCCTAGCGGGGGGTAAAGGAACAGATACGCAGTATTTT. Full variable domain (rest looked up from reference TRBV28 and TRBJ2-3): DVKVTQSSRYLVKRTGEKVFLECVQDMDHENMFWYRQDPGLGLRLIYFSYDVKMKEKGDIPEGYSVSREKKERFSLILESASTNQTSMYLCASIPRLPLAGGKGTDTQYFGPGTRLTVL.

The chain employs TRBV7-9 and TRBJ2-7; a weak D match, TRBD2 (5 bases). The germline V gene has CDR1 SEHNR and CDR2 FQNEAQ (reference sequence). Trimming removed 5 bases from V and 0 bases from J, with 17 bases in between. The CDR3 is 16 amino acids. DNA of the CDR3: TGTGCCAGCAGCCCCATGGGTGGGAGCAGCTCCTACGAGCAGTACTTC. It codes for CASSPMGGSSSYEQYF.

CDR3 sequence (DNA): TGTGCCAGTAGTACTCCACGGGGGGTATACAACAATGAGCAGTTCTTC. This translates into CASSTPRGVYNNEQFF. The V gene is TRBV19, the J gene TRBJ2-1; 7 nucleotides line up with TRBD2. With 4 bases clipped from V and 5 bases from J, the junction kept 11 bases outside the gene matches. CDR1 is LNHDA, CDR2 SQIVND, per germline (reference sequence). The CDR3 sequence is 16 residues long.

This chain joins TRBV30 and TRBJ1-1; possibly TRBD1 for D (5 bases). V was clipped by 4 bases and J by 6 bases, with 9 bases between them. The germline V gene encodes CDR1 GTSNPN and CDR2 SVGIG (reference sequence). The CDR3 contains 11 residues. The CDR3 reads CAWTRDAEAFF. The CDR3, as DNA: TGTGCCTGGACGCGGGACGCTGAAGCTTTCTTT.

This clone turned up a few times. V and J are TRBV19 and TRBJ1-2; 7 bases line up with TRBD1. The CDR3 sequence is 13 residues long. The junction had 5 bases not matched to a gene; V was cut back by 3 bases and J by 7 bases. Germline loops: CDR1 LNHDA, CDR2 SQIVND (reference sequence). CDR3 protein: CASSIRQGGGYTF. CDR3 DNA: TGTGCCAGTAGTATTCGGCAGGGGGGTGGCTACACCTTC.

J is TRBJ2-7 and V is TRBV7-9; 8 bases are a match to TRBD2. Germline V gene lookup returns CDR1 SEHNR and CDR2 FQNEAQ (reference sequence). Losses at the gene ends were 6 bases for V and 1 base for J; bases not matched to a gene: 5. The CDR3 runs to 14 residues. The CDR3 bases are TGTGCCAGCAGTACCCGGGGGGGATCCTACGAGCAGTACTTC. It is translated as CASSTRGGSYEQYF.